These 23 T cell receptor beta chains were sequenced from one sample in a study of blood T cell repertoires in COVID-19. The protocol was immunoSEQ multiplex PCR, while the TCRdb copy is restricted to in-frame clones and leaves out a portion. This table holds 100,000 or so clones, around 85% found once. Sample: peripheral blood. The receptors were sampled from a woman aged 65 to 85 with active or convalescent COVID-19.

The rearrangement joins TRBV7-2 to TRBJ2-3, with TRBD1 matching 9 bases. Germline values: CDR1 SGHTA, CDR2 FQGNSA. J lost 6 bases, V lost 7 bases, and 11 bases had no gene match. The CDR3 length is 15 residues. The CDR3 spells CASIPDRGGSDTQYF. In DNA form, the CDR3 reads TGTGCCAGCATCCCGGACAGGGGAGGGAGTGATACGCAGTATTTT.

The rearrangement joins TRBV6-2 or TRBV6-3 to TRBJ1-2, with 8 bases lining up with TRBD1. V lost 4 bases to trimming and J lost 4 bases; unmatched junction nucleotides: 11. From germline, CDR1 is MNHEY and CDR2 SVGEGT. The length of the CDR3 is 16 residues. The CDR3 bases are TGTGCCAGCAGTTGGCGTTCAGGGGGCTCTACCTATGGCTACACCTTC. Protein: CASSWRSGGSTYGYTF.

This sequence joins TRBV19 and TRBJ2-2; 7 bases map to TRBD1. This CDR3 spans 15 amino acids. Germline V gene data show CDR1 as LNHDA and CDR2 as SQIVND (reference sequence). V dropped 8 bases and J dropped 6; count of bases not matched to a gene: 12. The CDR3 DNA follows: TGTGCCAGTTGTCCGAGACAGGGCATCGCCGGGGAGCTGTTTTTT. It codes for CASCPRQGIAGELFF.

With respect to this clone: Other DNA sequences in this specimen translate into the identical CDR3. V is TRBV7-2 and J is TRBJ2-3; 9 bases are a match to TRBD2. In germline, CDR1 is SGHTA, CDR2 FQGNSA. Losses at the gene ends were 1 base for V and 6 bases for J; bases not matched to a gene: 5. This CDR3 contains 15 residues. The CDR3 DNA follows: TGTGCCAGCAGCTTAGTTGCGGGGGGGCCGGATACGCAGTATTTT. Translation gives CASSLVAGGPDTQYF.

This clone was counted between two and nine times. V gene TRBV5-1 combines with J gene TRBJ2-2; D perhaps matches TRBD2 (5 bases). Trimming removed 0 bases at V and 4 bases at J, with 10 bases between. This CDR3 region has 15 residues. Germline V gene data show CDR1 as SGHRS and CDR2 as YFSETQ. CDR3 in DNA: TGCGCCAGCAGCTTGGACGGGGAGATCACCGGGGAGCTGTTTTTT. It is translated as CASSLDGEITGELFF.

This rearrangement joins TRBV6-5 to TRBJ2-7, with 13 bases fitting TRBD2. Germline loops: CDR1 MNHEY, CDR2 SVGAGI. This CDR3 contains 15 residues. Trimming removed 7 bases from V and 3 bases from J; junction bases left unmatched: 6. The CDR3, as DNA: TGTGCCAGCAAAACTAGCGGGGGGGCCTTCTACGAGCAGTACTTC. Amino acid sequence: CASKTSGGAFYEQYF.

This chain connects TRBV6-2 or TRBV6-3 to TRBJ2-1; 7 nucleotides match TRBD2. J gave up 0 bases and V 5 bases, and 13 bases lay outside the gene matches. From germline, CDR1 is MNHEY and CDR2 SVGEGT. CDR3 length: 18 amino acids. This chain's CDR3 is CASSPRMAGVSSYNEQFF. Written as DNA, the CDR3 is TGTGCCAGCAGTCCCCGGATGGCGGGAGTTAGCTCCTACAATGAGCAGTTCTTC.

In this sample, this clone turned up a few times. The chain carries TRBV5-5 and TRBJ1-2; D perhaps matches TRBD1 (5 bases). From germline, CDR1 is SGHKS and CDR2 YYEKEE (reference sequence). Between the trimmed V and J ends, which lost 6 bases and 0 bases, there was a span of 9 bases. The CDR3 contains 13 residues. CDR3 bases: TGTGCCAGCAAACTGACAGCTAACTATGGCTACACCTTC. Its translation: CASKLTANYGYTF.

This chain uses TRBV29-1 with TRBJ1-5; no clear D. V gave up 4 bases and J gave up 6 bases, with 13 bases separating them. From germline, CDR1 is SQVTM and CDR2 ANQGSEA. The CDR3 is 13 amino acids. CDR3 amino acids: CSVGELSGQPQHF. The CDR3 DNA follows: TGCAGCGTTGGGGAGCTTTCGGGTCAGCCCCAGCATTTT. The complete variable domain, with remaining parts taken from reference TRBV29-1 and TRBJ1-5, reads SAVISQKPSRDICQRGTSLTIQCQVDSQVTMMFWYRQQPGQSLTLIATANQGSEATYESGFVIDKFPISRPNLTFSTLTVSNMSPEDSSIYLCSVGELSGQPQHFGDGTRLSIL.

V gene TRBV28 combines with J gene TRBJ1-2, with D unclear. This CDR3 contains 12 residues. V lost 2 bases, J lost 5 bases, and 6 bases lay in between. From germline, CDR1 is MDHEN and CDR2 SYDVKM. The CDR3 loop is CASSLGGYGYTF. Here the CDR3 DNA reads TGTGCCAGCAGTTTAGGAGGGTATGGCTACACCTTC.

The rearrangement joins TRBV28 to TRBJ1-6, with 8 positions matching TRBD1. The CDR3 spans 20 residues. Per germline, CDR1 MDHEN and CDR2 SYDVKM. J was trimmed by 0 bases and V by 5 bases; bases with no gene match: 15. CDR3 nucleotide sequence: TGTGCCAGCAGTCGGACCTCAGGGGGCACCGTCAGCTCCTATAATTCACCCCTCCACTTT. It translates to CASSRTSGGTVSSYNSPLHF.

The chain employs TRBV19 and TRBJ2-1; 10 nucleotides agree with TRBD2. The V gene's germline CDR1 is LNHDA and CDR2 SQIVND (reference sequence). This CDR3 has 13 amino acids. V gave up 8 bases and J gave up 4 bases; unmatched junction bases: 2. The CDR3 DNA is TGTGCCAGTGAAGCGGGAGGGTACAATGAGCAGTTCTTC. This codes for CASEAGGYNEQFF. The variable domain in full, completed from reference TRBV19 and TRBJ2-1, reads DGGITQSPKYLFRKEGQNVTLSCEQNLNHDAMYWYRQDPGQGLRLIYYSQIVNDFQKGDIAEGYSVSREKKESFPLTVTSAQKNPTAFYLCASEAGGYNEQFFGPGTRLTVL.

This clone was seen only once. CDR3 coding DNA: TGTGCCAGCATCCTAGCGGGGGTCTCCTACAATGAGCAGTTCTTC. Amino acids: CASILAGVSYNEQFF. V and J are TRBV28 and TRBJ2-1; 10 nucleotides match TRBD2. Per the germline V gene, CDR1 is MDHEN and CDR2 is SYDVKM. V was clipped by 7 bases and J by 0 bases; unmatched bases: 3. The CDR3 extends over 15 amino acids.

This chain connects TRBV14 to TRBJ2-3, with D uncertain. This CDR3 has 13 amino acids. Trimming took 4 bases from V and 6 from J, leaving 11 bases between them. The germline CDR1 and CDR2 sequences are SGHDN and FVKESK. CDR3 sequence (DNA): TGTGCCAGCAGCCTCCGAAACCGGGATACGCAGTATTTT. Protein: CASSLRNRDTQYF.

To note about this clone: One end of the junction is discordant with germline, which a read error may explain. This chain uses TRBV7-7 with TRBJ2-5, with 8 bases identical to TRBD2. Germline V gene lookup returns CDR1 SSHAT and CDR2 FNYEAQ (reference sequence). This CDR3 comprises 15 residues. The CDR3 nucleotides read TGTGCTAGCAGCTTTTCCGGGAGGGAGCAAGAGACCCAGTACTTC. Translated: CASSFSGREQETQYF.

This clone was found once. V is TRBV5-1 and J is TRBJ2-1, with 13 bases lining up with TRBD2. The CDR3 spans 17 residues. Trimming cost V 0 bases and J 2 bases; bases outside gene matches: 2. Per germline, CDR1 SGHRS and CDR2 YFSETQ. CDR3: CASSLDTSGGAYNEQFF. The CDR3 nucleotides are TGCGCCAGCAGCTTGGACACTAGCGGGGGGGCCTACAATGAGCAGTTCTTC.

The V call is TRBV28, the J call TRBJ1-5; TRBD1 aligns across 8 bases. After removal of 2 bases from V and 6 bases from J, the junction contained 6 bases not matched to a gene. The CDR3 sequence is 15 residues long. CDR1 is MDHEN and CDR2 is SYDVKM in the germline V gene. CDR3 protein: CASSLQGQGFQPQHF. The CDR3 coding sequence is TGTGCCAGCAGTTTACAAGGACAGGGCTTTCAGCCCCAGCATTTT.

The chain is built from TRBV19 and TRBJ1-2; D unclear. V lost 0 bases and J 2 bases, leaving 7 bases between the germline ends. This CDR3 contains 14 residues. Germline-derived CDR1 and CDR2 are LNHDA and SQIVND (reference sequence). The CDR3 is CASSIDRGNYGYTF. The CDR3 DNA reads as TGTGCCAGTAGTATAGATCGCGGGAACTATGGCTACACCTTC.

V and J are TRBV29-1 and TRBJ2-4; TRBD1 is a possible D gene (6 bases). In germline, CDR1 is SQVTM, CDR2 ANQGSEA. V lost 4 bases and J 9 bases, leaving 16 bases between the germline ends. The CDR3 runs to 13 residues. Here the CDR3 reads CSVANAEGGIQYF. In DNA, the CDR3 is TGCAGCGTTGCTAATGCCGAAGGGGGCATTCAGTACTTC.

This clone showed up just once. The chain couples TRBV28 to TRBJ1-2, with D perhaps matching TRBD1 (6 bases). Trimming took 7 bases from V and 2 from J, leaving 8 bases between them. Germline V gene sequence: CDR1 MDHEN, CDR2 SYDVKM. The CDR3 extends over 12 amino acids. CDR3: CASTDRNYGYTF. The CDR3 DNA sequence: TGTGCCAGCACTGACAGGAACTATGGCTACACCTTC.

The table lists this clone with a count of one. The chain joins TRBV3-1 (or the pseudogene TRBV3-2) to TRBJ2-1; weak D call: TRBD1 (5 bases). The germline gives CDR1 LGHDT, CDR2 YNNKEL (reference sequence). The V end lost 0 bases, the J end lost 8 bases, and 17 bases lay between the germline ends. This CDR3 has 16 amino acids. CDR3 sequence (DNA): TGTGCCAGCAGCCAAGATCAGGCTGGGCTCAGGGATGAGCAGTTCTTC. Translation gives CASSQDQAGLRDEQFF.

The chain employs TRBV7-9 and TRBJ1-1; 9 nucleotides match TRBD1. The trim removed 7 bases at V and 4 bases at J, leaving 13 bases unmatched. The CDR3 has 16 residues. The V gene's germline CDR1 is SEHNR and CDR2 FQNEAQ (reference sequence). The CDR3 here is CASMRGQGAGGTEAFF. The CDR3 region has the DNA TGTGCCAGCATGCGGGGACAGGGCGCGGGGGGCACTGAAGCTTTCTTT.

The chain has TRBV11-3 and TRBJ2-4; TRBD2 aligns across 9 bases. This CDR3 region has 17 residues. CDR1 and CDR2 (germline): SGHNT, YENEEA. Trimming took 5 bases from V and 0 from J; bases not matched to a gene: 8. The CDR3 protein is CASSPPTSGGAKNIQYF. In nucleotides, the CDR3 is TGTGCCAGCAGCCCCCCGACTAGCGGCGGAGCCAAAAACATTCAGTACTTC.